One TCR beta chain is described in this entry. This sample was included in a study of blood T cell repertoires in COVID-19. Study summary: The origin of the acute and convalescent COVID-19 samples was the United States, Italy and Spain. The analysed material was cDNA or gDNA that came from T cells, B-cell-depleted T cells, or PBMCs.

In the authors' methods: Amplification of reference gene primers provided the estimated nucleated cell counts. Assay used: immunoSEQ multiplex PCR; TCRdb lists only in-frame clones, some missing. V, J and clone size were drawn from that table, and D and trimming were deduced from the DNA. The sample lists roughly 200,000 clones, around 89% occurring once. Germline V gene data show CDR1 as LGHDT and CDR2 as YNNKEL (reference sequence). V dropped 5 bases and J dropped 7 bases, with 15 bases sitting between them. The CDR3 totals 14 residues. The chain employs TRBV3-1 (or the pseudogene TRBV3-2) and TRBJ2-1; weak D call: TRBD2 (6 bases). This receptor was identified in a man aged 50 to 59 with acute or convalescent COVID-19. Source material: peripheral blood. CDR3 DNA sequence: TGTGCCAGCAGCTTGGGACTGGGCGGGAATGAGCAGTTCTTC. Residues: CASSLGLGGNEQFF.